A single sample gave rise to the 16 T cell receptor beta chains below, sequenced in a study of shared clonotypes between healthy human individuals. Here immunoSEQ multiplex PCR was the method, and the copy in TCRdb shows in-frame clones only, minus some. The sample lists some 2 million clones, about 95% occurring once. Naive CD8 cells, CD45RO-negative and positively selected for CCR7, excluded terminally differentiated effector memory CD45RA+ cells. Sequencing was done on a sample of naive CD8+ T cells sorted from blood. The source is a man aged 18 to 29 in good health.

DNA of the CDR3: TGCGCCAGCAGCGCAGGACAGGGAACCTACGAGCAGTACTTC. It translates to CASSAGQGTYEQYF. V is TRBV4-1 and J is TRBJ2-7; 8 nucleotides agree with TRBD1. Germline V gene lookup returns CDR1 MGHRA and CDR2 YSYEKL. The CDR3 consists of 14 residues. V shed 5 bases, J shed 2 bases, and the junction held 5 bases outside the gene matches.

This chain links TRBV7-9 with TRBJ1-3, with D uncertain. Germline loops: CDR1 SEHNR, CDR2 FQNEAQ (reference sequence). V lost 0 bases, J lost 0 bases, and 9 bases lay in between. The CDR3 covers 16 residues. CDR3 DNA: TGTGCCAGCAGCTTAGCGTGGGGAAGCTCTGGAAACACCATATATTTT. Protein: CASSLAWGSSGNTIYF.

This rearrangement joins TRBV4-3 to TRBJ2-3; D possibly uses TRBD1 or TRBD2 (5 bases each). CDR3 length: 17 residues. With 0 bases removed from V and 0 bases from J, the gap between germline ends came to 13 bases. Germline assignment: CDR1 LGHNA and CDR2 YSLEER. The CDR3, as DNA: TGCGCCAGCAGCCAAGACCCCGGGACGTATAGCACAGATACGCAGTATTTT. It translates to CASSQDPGTYSTDTQYF.

The chain is built from TRBV10-2 and TRBJ2-7; D is possibly TRBD1 or TRBD2 (5 bases each). From germline, CDR1 is WSHSY and CDR2 SAAADI. V lost 1 base and J lost 2, with 15 bases in between. There are 16 residues in the CDR3. The CDR3 sequence is CASSELGVLDAYEQYF. CDR3 bases: TGCGCCAGCAGTGAGTTGGGGGTTCTGGATGCCTACGAGCAGTACTTC.

About this clone: The same CDR3 can be traced to other DNA sequences in this sample. The chain is built from TRBV30 and TRBJ1-1; D is undetermined. Per germline, CDR1 GTSNPN and CDR2 SVGIG (reference sequence). Trimming removed 0 bases at V and 8 bases at J, with 7 bases between. This CDR3 is built from 11 residues. The DNA for the CDR3 is TGTGCCTGGAGTGTACTCGGCGAAGCTTTCTTT. This translates into CAWSVLGEAFF.

V gene TRBV25-1 combines with J gene TRBJ1-2, with TRBD1 as a possible D gene (5 bases). V was pared by 5 bases and J by 4 bases, with 14 bases between. The CDR3 is 14 residues long. The germline V gene encodes CDR1 MGHDK and CDR2 SYGVNS. This CDR3 is CASSRSGTGYGYTF. The CDR3, as DNA: TGTGCCAGCAGTAGATCCGGGACGGGCTATGGCTACACCTTC.

The V call is TRBV28, the J call TRBJ1-2; D is unresolved. This CDR3 is built from 14 residues. Trimming took off 4 bases at V and 2 bases at J, with 11 bases between the two ends. CDR1 is MDHEN and CDR2 is SYDVKM in the germline V gene. DNA of the CDR3: TGTGCCAGCAGTTATTCAAACCTCAACTATGGCTACACCTTC. Translation: CASSYSNLNYGYTF.

Worth noting for this clone: At the DNA level, this CDR3 is encoded by other sequences in the same sample as well. The rearrangement joins TRBV9 to TRBJ2-7, with 15 bases aligning to TRBD2. CDR1 is SGDLS, CDR2 YYNGEE, per germline. The CDR3 length is 15 residues. With 2 bases clipped from V and 4 bases from J, the junction kept 1 base outside the gene matches. CDR3 sequence: CASSVGTSGRYEQYF. CDR3 DNA: TGTGCCAGCAGCGTTGGGACTAGCGGGAGGTACGAGCAGTACTTC. The complete variable domain, with remaining parts taken from reference TRBV9 and TRBJ2-7, reads DSGVTQTPKHLITATGQRVTLRCSPRSGDLSVYWYQQSLDQGLQFLIQYYNGEERAKGNILERFSAQQFPDLHSELNLSSLELGDSALYFCASSVGTSGRYEQYFGPGTRLTVT.

The rearrangement links TRBV11-2 to TRBJ2-7, with a weak D call TRBD1 (5 bases). V lost 3 bases, J lost 2 bases, and 8 bases lay in between. The CDR3 contains 13 residues. CDR1 is SGHAT, CDR2 FQNNGV, per germline. This chain's CDR3 is CASSFRTPYEQYF. Written as DNA, the CDR3 is TGTGCCAGCAGCTTCCGGACACCCTACGAGCAGTACTTC.

The chain joins TRBV27 to TRBJ2-3, with D tentatively TRBD2 (6 bases). The CDR3 length is 14 residues. Trimming took off 5 bases at V and 4 bases at J, with 13 bases between the two ends. Germline V gene lookup returns CDR1 MNHEY and CDR2 SMNVEV (reference sequence). CDR3 amino acids: CASSPHPSADTQYF. DNA of the CDR3: TGTGCCAGCAGTCCCCACCCTAGCGCAGATACGCAGTATTTT.

The chain is built from TRBV7-9 and TRBJ2-2, with TRBD1 matching over 8 bases. Per the germline V gene, CDR1 is SEHNR and CDR2 is FQNEAQ (reference sequence). Germline trimming cut 2 bases from V and 4 bases from J; bases unmatched to any gene: 6. This CDR3 region has 16 residues. In DNA form, the CDR3 reads TGTGCCAGCAGCTTATATACCAGGGGGCCCACCGGGGAGCTGTTTTTT. It codes for CASSLYTRGPTGELFF. The full variable domain, in which reference TRBV7-9 and TRBJ2-2 provide the parts outside the CDR3, is DTGVSQNPRHKITKRGQNVTFRCDPISEHNRLYWYRQTLGQGPEFLTYFQNEAQLEKSRLLSDRFSAERPKGSFSTLEIQRTEQGDSAMYLCASSLYTRGPTGELFFGEGSRLTVL.

V is TRBV29-1 and J is TRBJ1-4; 9 bases align to TRBD1. CDR1 is SQVTM, CDR2 ANQGSEA, per germline. Losses at the gene ends were 8 bases for V and 5 bases for J; bases not matched to a gene: 6. This CDR3 region has 13 residues. In DNA form, the CDR3 reads TGCAGCTTTACAGGGGGCCAAAATGAAAAACTGTTTTTT. It specifies CSFTGGQNEKLFF.

The chain employs TRBV25-1 and TRBJ1-3; tentatively, D is TRBD1 (5 bases). CDR1 and CDR2 from the germline V gene are MGHDK and SYGVNS. The CDR3 has 15 residues. V was clipped by 0 bases and J by 3 bases, with 9 bases between them. The CDR3 region is CASSEYEGDGNTIYF. DNA for the CDR3: TGTGCCAGCAGTGAATATGAAGGGGATGGAAACACCATATATTTT.

This chain uses TRBV27 with TRBJ2-7; 7 bases align to TRBD1. Germline CDR1 and CDR2: MNHEY and SMNVEV (reference sequence). Trimming removed 5 bases from V and 2 bases from J; junction bases left unmatched: 12. This CDR3 comprises 16 residues. CDR3 sequence: CASSPSTGTRPYEQYF. The CDR3 coding sequence is TGTGCCAGCAGTCCCTCGACAGGGACAAGACCCTACGAGCAGTACTTC.

This clone was observed a single time. The sample carries other DNA sequences with the same CDR3. The chain joins TRBV5-1 to TRBJ2-7; 10 nucleotides agree with TRBD2. Per the germline V gene, CDR1 is SGHRS and CDR2 is YFSETQ. J gave up 2 bases and V 0 bases, and 2 bases lay outside the gene matches. CDR3 size: 15 residues. In nucleotides, the CDR3 is TGCGCCAGCAGCTTGGGTCTAGCGGGGGCCTACGAGCAGTACTTC. Translation gives CASSLGLAGAYEQYF.

The chain links TRBV4-1 to TRBJ1-1; D remains ambiguous. V lost 0 bases and J lost 0, with 11 bases in between. This CDR3 is built from 16 residues. The V gene's germline CDR1 is MGHRA and CDR2 YSYEKL. The CDR3, as DNA: TGCGCCAGCAGCCAAGATCAGTGGCAGATGAACACTGAAGCTTTCTTT. Its translation is CASSQDQWQMNTEAFF.